This passage covers 19 T cell receptor beta chains from one sample sequenced in a study of blood T cell repertoires in COVID-19. Sequencing used immunoSEQ multiplex PCR; TCRdb keeps in-frame clones, though not all of them. The table includes fewer than 250,000 clones, 85% detected once. Sequencing was carried out using PBMCs or T cells enriched from blood (not recorded which). These receptors all come from a woman in her forties or fifties with acute COVID-19.

The chain is built from TRBV5-1 and TRBJ1-1; D is perhaps TRBD1 (6 bases). The CDR3 totals 12 residues. CDR1 and CDR2 from the germline V gene are SGHRS and YFSETQ. Trimming took off 7 bases at V and 1 base at J, with 8 bases between the two ends. CDR3 in DNA: TGCGCCAGCTACAGGGAGAACACTGAAGCTTTCTTT. It yields the protein CASYRENTEAFF. Looking up the rest from reference TRBV5-1 and TRBJ1-1 gives the full variable domain: KAGVTQTPRYLIKTRGQQVTLSCSPISGHRSVSWYQQTPGQGLQFLFEYFSETQRNKGNFPGRFSGRQFSNSRSEMNVSTLELGDSALYLCASYRENTEAFFGQGTRLTVV.

The table lists this clone with a count of one. V gene TRBV5-1 combines with J gene TRBJ2-7; 9 bases are shared with TRBD2. J gave up 0 bases and V 5 bases, and 12 bases lay outside the gene matches. In germline, CDR1 is SGHRS, CDR2 YFSETQ. The CDR3 sequence is 17 residues long. CDR3 sequence (DNA): TGCGCCAGCAGTTACCAACAGCGGGGGGCTTCCTCCTACGAGCAGTACTTC. This gives the protein CASSYQQRGASSYEQYF.

The chain links TRBV7-9 to TRBJ1-1; 7 positions match TRBD1. CDR1 SEHNR and CDR2 FQNEAQ come from the germline V gene (reference sequence). CDR3 size: 14 residues. The V segment lost 1 base and the J segment 6 bases; nucleotides outside the gene matches: 5. CDR3 region: CASSLGQGVPEAFF. For the CDR3, the DNA is TGTGCCAGCAGCTTAGGGCAGGGGGTCCCTGAAGCTTTCTTT.

This chain uses TRBV18 with TRBJ1-2; possibly TRBD1 for D (6 bases). This CDR3 contains 15 residues. V lost 6 bases to trimming and J lost 4 bases, with 18 bases between them. The germline V gene has CDR1 KGHSH and CDR2 LQKENI. The CDR3 nucleotides read TGTGCCAGCTCCCGGGGGGGGCATGAGAGCTATGGCTACACCTTC. This encodes CASSRGGHESYGYTF.

This clone was recorded once. The rearrangement links TRBV3-1 (or the pseudogene TRBV3-2) to TRBJ2-7; 8 bases map to TRBD1. Germline V lookup: CDR1 LGHDT, CDR2 YNNKEL (reference sequence). There are 15 residues in the CDR3. V lost 7 bases, J lost 1 base, and 9 bases stayed unmatched. Here the CDR3 reads CASTGGQGPSYEQYF. The CDR3 DNA reads as TGTGCCAGCACCGGAGGACAGGGCCCATCCTACGAGCAGTACTTC.

The sample holds one count of this clone. This chain connects TRBV5-4 to TRBJ1-4; perhaps TRBD1 as D (5 bases). This CDR3 region has 15 residues. Germline V gene data show CDR1 as SGHNT and CDR2 as YYREEE (reference sequence). V was clipped by 0 bases and J by 5 bases, with 11 bases between them. The CDR3 loop is CASSLEGALNEKLFF. The CDR3 coding sequence is TGTGCCAGCAGCTTGGAAGGGGCTTTAAATGAAAAACTGTTTTTT.

This clone appeared once. The rearrangement joins TRBV7-9 to TRBJ1-2; possibly TRBD1 for D (6 bases). CDR1 and CDR2 (germline): SEHNR, FQNEAQ (reference sequence). The CDR3 consists of 15 residues. V lost 3 bases and J 5 bases, leaving 16 bases between the germline ends. The CDR3 bases are TGTGCCAGCAGCTTCTTGGGGGCCGGCGGATATGGCTACACCTTC. Translated: CASSFLGAGGYGYTF.

The rearrangement uses TRBV9 and TRBJ2-1, with D unclear. V was trimmed by 2 bases and J by 0 bases, leaving 9 bases between them. The CDR3 totals 15 residues. In germline, CDR1 is SGDLS, CDR2 YYNGEE. CDR3 protein: CASSVISDSYNEQFF. CDR3 sequence (DNA): TGTGCCAGCAGCGTTATCAGCGACTCCTACAATGAGCAGTTCTTC.

In the case of this clone: This sample also contains other DNA sequences that code for the same CDR3. V and J are TRBV15 and TRBJ1-3; TRBD1 is a possible D gene (5 bases). V lost 0 bases and J lost 2, with 8 bases in between. CDR1 and CDR2 (germline): LNHNV, YYDKDF (reference sequence). CDR3 length: 15 residues. The CDR3 loop reads CATSRDRGTGNTIYF. CDR3 nucleotides: TGTGCCACCAGCAGAGATCGGGGGACTGGAAACACCATATATTTT.

This chain links TRBV4-1 with TRBJ2-3, with 9 bases aligning to TRBD1. The CDR3 has 15 residues. The germline V gene encodes CDR1 MGHRA and CDR2 YSYEKL. V lost 4 bases to trimming and J lost 0 bases; unmatched junction nucleotides: 2. CDR3 coding DNA: TGCGCCAGCAGCCGGACAGGGGACAGCACAGATACGCAGTATTTT. Translated, it gives CASSRTGDSTDTQYF.

This chain links TRBV5-1 with TRBJ2-7, with 9 bases identical to TRBD1. The trim removed 4 bases at V and 6 bases at J, leaving 11 bases unmatched. The CDR3 consists of 15 residues. CDR1 is SGHRS, CDR2 YFSETQ, per germline. DNA of the CDR3: TGCGCCAGCAGCCAACCGGGACAGGGTTTTTCCGAGCAGTACTTC. Residues: CASSQPGQGFSEQYF. Combining the CDR3 with reference TRBV5-1 and TRBJ2-7 gives the whole variable domain KAGVTQTPRYLIKTRGQQVTLSCSPISGHRSVSWYQQTPGQGLQFLFEYFSETQRNKGNFPGRFSGRQFSNSRSEMNVSTLELGDSALYLCASSQPGQGFSEQYFGPGTRLTVT.

The chain employs TRBV5-8 and TRBJ2-2, with D maybe TRBD1 (5 bases). The germline V gene has CDR1 SGHTS and CDR2 YDEGEE. Trimming stripped 0 bases from V and 10 bases from J, with 16 bases between. The CDR3 has 15 amino acids. This CDR3 reads CASSLVSGNLAELFF. CDR3 bases: TGTGCCAGCAGCTTGGTGTCAGGGAATTTGGCGGAGCTGTTTTTT.

The chain couples TRBV19 to TRBJ1-1; possibly TRBD1 for D (5 bases). Trimming stripped 2 bases from V and 8 bases from J, with 12 bases between. The CDR3 sequence is 13 residues long. The germline V gene encodes CDR1 LNHDA and CDR2 SQIVND (reference sequence). The CDR3 is CASSISRQIEAFF. CDR3 sequence (DNA): TGTGCCAGTAGTATATCCCGACAGATAGAAGCTTTCTTT.

The chain combines TRBV19 with TRBJ1-1; no clear D gene. CDR1 and CDR2 from the germline V gene are LNHDA and SQIVND (reference sequence). V dropped 6 bases and J dropped 5 bases, with 7 bases sitting between them. The CDR3 runs 11 residues. Here the CDR3 reads CASRVRTEAFF. CDR3 DNA: TGTGCCAGTAGGGTGAGGACTGAAGCTTTCTTT. Variable domain in full (rest from reference TRBV19 and TRBJ1-1): DGGITQSPKYLFRKEGQNVTLSCEQNLNHDAMYWYRQDPGQGLRLIYYSQIVNDFQKGDIAEGYSVSREKKESFPLTVTSAQKNPTAFYLCASRVRTEAFFGQGTRLTVV.

The V gene is TRBV24-1, the J gene TRBJ2-5; 7 bases match TRBD1. Germline V gene sequence: CDR1 KGHDR, CDR2 SFDVKD. The CDR3 runs 13 residues. Losses at the gene ends were 6 bases for V and 5 bases for J; bases not matched to a gene: 5. CDR3 in amino acids: CATSTGERETQYF. CDR3 DNA: TGTGCCACCAGTACAGGGGAGAGGGAGACCCAGTACTTC.

V and J are TRBV5-1 and TRBJ1-2; maybe TRBD1 (6 bases). Germline CDR1 reads SGHRS; CDR2 reads YFSETQ. Trimming shortened V by 2 bases and J by 4 bases, and 9 bases separated the two germline ends. The CDR3 consists of 13 residues. DNA of the CDR3: TGCGCCAGCAGCTTCAGGGGACGCTATGGCTACACCTTC. It yields the protein CASSFRGRYGYTF.

The J gene is TRBJ1-4, the V gene TRBV12-3 or TRBV12-4, with D unclear. The CDR3 has 12 residues. Between the trimmed V and J ends, which lost 8 bases and 8 bases, there was a span of 12 bases. In DNA form, the CDR3 reads TGTGCCAGCCAGAGGGAGACGGAAAAACTGTTTTTT. Amino acids: CASQRETEKLFF.

V usage is TRBV19 and J usage is TRBJ2-4; D is unresolved. CDR1 LNHDA and CDR2 SQIVND come from the germline V gene (reference sequence). The V end lost 5 bases, the J end lost 0 bases, and 8 bases lay between the germline ends. The CDR3 runs 14 residues. CDR3 residues: CASSLALAKNIQYF. In DNA, the CDR3 is TGTGCCAGTAGTCTGGCCTTAGCCAAAAACATTCAGTACTTC. Full variable domain (rest looked up from reference TRBV19 and TRBJ2-4): DGGITQSPKYLFRKEGQNVTLSCEQNLNHDAMYWYRQDPGQGLRLIYYSQIVNDFQKGDIAEGYSVSREKKESFPLTVTSAQKNPTAFYLCASSLALAKNIQYFGAGTRLSVL.

As DNA, the CDR3 is TGTGCCACCAGTGATTCCCCACACAGGGCGGGTAACAATGAGCAGTTCTTC. Its protein is CATSDSPHRAGNNEQFF. This chain links TRBV24-1 with TRBJ2-1; possibly TRBD1 for D (6 bases). Germline CDR1 is KGHDR and CDR2 is SFDVKD. There are 17 residues in the CDR3. Trimming removed 2 bases at V and 5 bases at J, with 18 bases between.